These 21 T cell receptor beta chains share one sample of origin, sequenced in a study of blood T cell repertoires in COVID-19. The data were produced by immunoSEQ multiplex PCR, yet TCRdb's version contains in-frame clones alone and is incomplete. The sample contains 150,000 to 200,000 clones, 80% to 90% of which appear only once. The sequenced sample consisted of peripheral blood. Receptors were obtained from a man over 45 with active or convalescent COVID-19.

J is TRBJ2-5 and V is TRBV2, with unresolved D. The CDR3 runs 13 residues. Trimming took 6 bases from V and 2 from J, leaving 10 bases between them. The V gene's germline CDR1 is SNHLY and CDR2 FYNNEI. CDR3 DNA sequence: TGTGCCAGCAGGGCATTTCTTCAAGAGACCCAGTACTTC. The encoded protein is CASRAFLQETQYF.

This clone was recorded only once. This chain links TRBV9 with TRBJ2-2; TRBD2 matches at 8 bases. Germline V lookup: CDR1 SGDLS, CDR2 YYNGEE. V trimming: 5 bases; J trimming: 5 bases; junction bases outside the gene matches: 11. The CDR3 extends over 16 amino acids. CDR3 protein: CASSPLGSGVTGELFF. The DNA for the CDR3 is TGTGCCAGCAGTCCTCTGGGTAGCGGGGTTACCGGGGAGCTGTTTTTT.

CDR3 loop: CASRPSQGQKVSEAFF. The DNA of the CDR3 is TGTGCCAGCAGGCCCTCGCAAGGACAGAAGGTATCTGAAGCTTTCTTT. The chain recombines TRBV28 with TRBJ1-1; a weak D match, TRBD1 (6 bases). V lost 6 bases, J lost 6 bases, and 23 bases lay in between. The CDR3 totals 16 residues. Germline values: CDR1 MDHEN, CDR2 SYDVKM.

The chain combines TRBV9 with TRBJ1-4; no clear D. Germline CDR1 reads SGDLS; CDR2 reads YYNGEE. Trimming cost V 0 bases and J 6 bases, with 9 bases left between them. There are 14 residues in the CDR3. CDR3 sequence reads: CASSVAGTHEKLFF. The CDR3 coding sequence is TGTGCCAGCAGCGTAGCTGGCACCCATGAAAAACTGTTTTTT.

This chain connects TRBV19 to TRBJ2-7; 7 bases line up with TRBD2. The germline V gene encodes CDR1 LNHDA and CDR2 SQIVND (reference sequence). This CDR3 is 15 amino acids long. After removal of 1 base from V and 3 bases from J, the junction contained 6 bases not matched to a gene. CDR3 loop: CASSIGLLAGYEQYF. The CDR3 DNA follows: TGTGCCAGTAGTATAGGGTTGTTAGCGGGCTACGAGCAGTACTTC.

This chain joins TRBV7-3 and TRBJ2-5; 7 bases are shared with TRBD1. J gave up 3 bases and V 5 bases, and 9 bases lay outside the gene matches. The germline gives CDR1 SGHTA, CDR2 FQGTGA. The length of the CDR3 is 15 residues. CDR3 region: CASSRFGQDKETQYF. CDR3 bases: TGTGCCAGCAGCCGTTTCGGACAGGACAAAGAGACCCAGTACTTC.

The chain has TRBV30 and TRBJ1-4; no clear D gene. With 2 bases removed from V and 8 bases from J, the gap between germline ends came to 12 bases. This CDR3 contains 13 residues. The germline CDR1 and CDR2 sequences are GTSNPN and SVGIG (reference sequence). As DNA, the CDR3 is TGTGCCTGGAGTTATGGGCTGGTGGAAAAACTGTTTTTT. Translation: CAWSYGLVEKLFF.

Here the CDR3 reads CASSEIGGNQPQHF. The CDR3 bases are TGTGCCAGCAGCGAGATAGGAGGCAATCAGCCCCAGCATTTT. The rearrangement uses TRBV9 and TRBJ1-5, with D uncertain. V lost 3 bases to trimming and J lost 2 bases, with 9 bases between them. The CDR3 consists of 14 residues. The germline gives CDR1 SGDLS, CDR2 YYNGEE.

This chain connects TRBV7-9 to TRBJ2-7; 8 nucleotides agree with TRBD1. Germline CDR1 is SEHNR and CDR2 is FQNEAQ (reference sequence). The length of the CDR3 is 14 residues. The V segment lost 5 bases and the J segment 9 bases; nucleotides outside the gene matches: 12. The CDR3 spells CASSPHGQGPRQYF. For the CDR3, the DNA is TGTGCCAGCAGCCCACACGGACAGGGACCGCGGCAGTACTTC.

This clone has only a few counts. Here the CDR3 reads CASSEGGQDHRAFF. DNA of the CDR3: TGTGCCAGCAGTGAAGGGGGACAGGACCACAGGGCTTTCTTT. This chain joins TRBV6-1 and TRBJ1-1; 8 bases match TRBD1. The CDR3 has 14 amino acids. The trim removed 1 base at V and 11 bases at J, leaving 9 bases unmatched. In germline, CDR1 is MNHNS, CDR2 SASEGT.

This chain connects TRBV27 to TRBJ1-2; D remains unclear. The germline gives CDR1 MNHEY, CDR2 SMNVEV (reference sequence). This CDR3 spans 15 amino acids. V shed 6 bases and J shed 0 bases, with 14 bases lying between them. The CDR3 coding sequence is TGTGCCAGCAGAGATAGCGGGGTTGCTAACTATGGCTACACCTTC. This codes for CASRDSGVANYGYTF.

This clone came up a few times. This sequence joins TRBV27 and TRBJ2-7, with a possible D match to TRBD1 (5 bases). The length of the CDR3 is 15 residues. CDR1 and CDR2 from the germline V gene are MNHEY and SMNVEV (reference sequence). V was pared by 3 bases and J by 1 base, with 13 bases between. The CDR3 protein is CASSLTGTGSYEQYF. The DNA of the CDR3 is TGTGCCAGCAGTTTGACTGGAACAGGTTCCTACGAGCAGTACTTC.

V is TRBV5-1 and J is TRBJ2-2; D not resolved. The V gene lost 3 bases and the J gene lost 2 bases, with 2 bases spanning the gap. The germline V gene encodes CDR1 SGHRS and CDR2 YFSETQ. CDR3 length: 12 residues. CDR3 residues: CASSSNTGELFF. For the CDR3, the DNA is TGCGCCAGCAGCTCAAACACCGGGGAGCTGTTTTTT.

The table lists this clone with a count of one. The genes are TRBV28 and TRBJ1-6, with D maybe TRBD1 (6 bases). The CDR3 covers 16 residues. Germline V CDR1 and CDR2: MDHEN, SYDVKM. V lost 3 bases, J lost 7 bases, and 16 bases lay in between. The CDR3 region has the DNA TGTGCCAGCAGTTTTACACAGGGTCGGCAAAATTCACCCCTCCACTTT. It specifies CASSFTQGRQNSPLHF.

DNA of the CDR3: TGTGCCAGCAGCCAGGAGGGGGCGCGGTACGAGCAGTACTTC. This codes for CASSQEGARYEQYF. The chain uses TRBV6-5 and TRBJ2-7, with TRBD1 as a possible D gene (7 bases). Looked up from germline, CDR1 is MNHEY and CDR2 is SVGAGI. The germline V and J ends were trimmed by 6 bases and 4 bases, with 16 bases remaining between them. The CDR3 totals 14 residues.

J is TRBJ2-5 and V is TRBV6-5; unclear D gene. V gave up 2 bases and J gave up 5 bases, with 9 bases separating them. CDR1 is MNHEY, CDR2 SVGAGI, per germline. The CDR3 extends over 13 amino acids. The CDR3 sequence: CASSYTGMETQYF. The CDR3 nucleotides are TGTGCCAGCAGTTACACGGGTATGGAGACCCAGTACTTC.

V usage is TRBV28 and J usage is TRBJ2-7; perhaps TRBD2 as D (5 bases). Trimming removed 2 bases at V and 2 bases at J, with 16 bases between. This CDR3 has 16 amino acids. Germline V gene sequence: CDR1 MDHEN, CDR2 SYDVKM. The CDR3 sequence is CASSLNRASRTYEQYF. In nucleotides, the CDR3 is TGTGCCAGCAGTTTAAATAGGGCTAGCCGTACCTACGAGCAGTACTTC. Based on the CDR3 plus reference TRBV28 and TRBJ2-7, the full variable domain is DVKVTQSSRYLVKRTGEKVFLECVQDMDHENMFWYRQDPGLGLRLIYFSYDVKMKEKGDIPEGYSVSREKKERFSLILESASTNQTSMYLCASSLNRASRTYEQYFGPGTRLTVT.

The J gene is TRBJ1-5, the V gene TRBV4-2; 8 bases are a match to TRBD1. Trimming removed 4 bases from V and 3 bases from J; junction bases left unmatched: 17. The CDR3 consists of 19 residues. The germline CDR1 and CDR2 sequences are LGHNA and YNFKEQ. The CDR3 DNA reads TGTGCCAGCAGCCTCACCTCCCAACAGGGGGAGAGGATCAATCAGCCCCAGCATTTT. Amino acids: CASSLTSQQGERINQPQHF.

This chain links TRBV6-6 with TRBJ1-1; D is unresolved. V dropped 9 bases and J dropped 0 bases, with 11 bases sitting between them. The germline V gene encodes CDR1 MNHNY and CDR2 SVGAGI (reference sequence). CDR3 size: 13 residues. The CDR3 loop reads CASSVALNTEAFF. In DNA form, the CDR3 reads TGTGCCAGTAGCGTGGCGTTGAACACTGAAGCTTTCTTT.

This sequence joins TRBV21-1 and TRBJ2-3; the D call of TRBD2 is as the table states it, not checked on the DNA. TRBV21-1 is shown as a pseudogene. CDR3 length equals 9 residues. This chain's CDR3 is CAPGDTQYF. The CDR3 region has the DNA TGTGCCCCCGGAGATACGCAGTATTTT.

This chain connects TRBV28 to TRBJ2-5; 13 bases match TRBD2. Trimming at V came to 8 bases and at J to 9 bases, leaving 6 bases not matched to a gene. Germline loops: CDR1 MDHEN, CDR2 SYDVKM. The CDR3 sequence is 13 residues long. The CDR3 DNA is TGTGCCAGCCGGGGACTAGCGGGGTGGGCCCAGTACTTC. Residues: CASRGLAGWAQYF.